These T cell receptor beta chains were read from a single sample in a study of OX40 agonist ivuxolimab in advanced cancers. Data came from immunoSEQ multiplex PCR; TCRdb stores just in-frame clones and leaves some out. The sample yields about 24,000 clones, around 75% seen once. Sequencing was performed on CD4+ or CD8+ T cells sorted from blood, taken in a trial of the OX40 agonist ivuxolimab. The source is an adult with an advanced solid tumor such as melanoma, head and neck, liver or kidney cancer. The CDR3 runs from the conserved cysteine through the conserved F or W. Each record gives: J gene, clone size, D gene, V gene, CDR3 protein, CDR3 DNA. D genes are given only for firm matches. Not all rows give a size; the values are once, few, many and, for expanded clones, a class.

TRBJ1-1	.	.	TRBV9	CASSSGGGTYTEAFF	TGTGCCAGCAGCTCCGGGGGAGGGACGTACACTGAAGCTTTCTTT
TRBJ2-7	.	TRBD1	TRBV11-1	CASSLLQGEQYF	TGTGCCAGCAGCTTATTACAGGGGGAGCAGTACTTC
TRBJ2-5	.	.	TRBV4-1	CASSQVAAPETQYF	TGCGCCAGCAGCCAAGTGGCGGCCCCAGAGACCCAGTACTTC
TRBJ1-3	few	.	TRBV11-2	CASSSYEVSGNTIYF	TGTGCCAGCAGCTCATATGAGGTTTCTGGAAACACCATATATTTT
TRBJ2-7	medium-sized	TRBD2	TRBV9	CASSVGDGLAGAYEQYF	TGTGCCAGCAGCGTAGGTGATGGGCTAGCGGGGGCCTACGAGCAGTACTTC
TRBJ1-1	medium-sized	.	TRBV5-1	CASSPKGGGEAFF	TGCGCCAGCAGCCCCAAGGGGGGCGGTGAAGCTTTCTTT
TRBJ1-1	.	.	TRBV7-8	CASSATGTPNTEAFF	TGTGCCAGCAGCGCCACAGGTACACCGAACACTGAAGCTTTCTTT
TRBJ2-1	.	TRBD2	TRBV27	CASSPLAGGIPFF	TGTGCCAGCAGTCCCCTAGCGGGGGGGATACCCTTCTTC
TRBJ2-3	.	TRBD1	TRBV7-7	CASSPGTASTDTQYF	TGTGCTAGCAGCCCCGGGACAGCCAGCACAGATACGCAGTATTTT
TRBJ2-2	.	TRBD1	TRBV4-1	CASRPRQGAMAGELFF	TGCGCCAGCAGACCTCGACAGGGGGCGATGGCCGGGGAGCTGTTTTTT
TRBJ2-5	.	.	TRBV7-9	CASASTVQLVRQETQYF	TGTGCCAGCGCCTCCACCGTTCAACTAGTCCGGCAAGAGACCCAGTACTTC
TRBJ2-7	once	.	TRBV7-6	CASSSKYSYEQYF	TGTGCCAGCAGCTCAAAGTACTCCTACGAGCAGTACTTC
TRBJ2-5	.	TRBD1	TRBV7-8	CASSLLGQGGQETQYF	TGTGCCAGCAGCTTATTGGGACAGGGAGGTCAAGAGACCCAGTACTTC
TRBJ1-5	medium-sized	.	TRBV19	CASSIAGHQPQHF	TGTGCCAGTAGTATAGCTGGGCATCAGCCCCAGCATTTT
TRBJ1-1	.	.	TRBV29-1	CSEKQGFPEAFF	TGCAGCGAGAAACAGGGTTTCCCTGAAGCTTTCTTT
TRBJ2-7	.	.	TRBV19	CASSPSSAGEQYF	TGTGCCAGTAGTCCCAGCTCGGCAGGCGAGCAGTACTTC